This section outlines one T cell receptor (beta chain) sequence together with its context. No antigen is known for it. The CDR3 is 17 residues long. Looked up from germline, CDR1 is LNHNV and CDR2 is YYDKDF (reference sequence). This specimen comes from a study of CXCR3-negative and CXCR3-positive naive CD8 T cells. UMI-labeled TRB cDNA libraries were prepared by 5' RACE. TCRdb re-called the 5' RACE reads; one entry per CDR3 protein, DNA not given. The repertoire table contains approximately 83,000 distinct CDR3 sequences. Whole-study findings and limits: Naive cells that were CXCR3-positive had more hydrophobic TRB CDR3s (compared with CXCR3-negative naive cells). Memory cells diverged, while naive CXCR3-positive and CXCR3-negative cells had similar TRBV-TRBJ usage.

Naive cells were sorted as CD45RO-, CCR7+, CD27+ and CD95-. Sequenced material: naive CXCR3- CD8+ T cells from blood. The subset denotes: CD45RO-CCR7+CD27+CD95- naive CD8+ T cells lacking CXCR3 (TNR3-). The TCR was taken from a human donor in good health. Some clones in this sample may be carry-over from other donors' samples. V gene TRBV15 combines with J gene TRBJ1-1; TCRdb proposes TRBD1, but this gene call is untestable without DNA. The chain's CDR3 is CATSRDLYTGGNTEAFF.